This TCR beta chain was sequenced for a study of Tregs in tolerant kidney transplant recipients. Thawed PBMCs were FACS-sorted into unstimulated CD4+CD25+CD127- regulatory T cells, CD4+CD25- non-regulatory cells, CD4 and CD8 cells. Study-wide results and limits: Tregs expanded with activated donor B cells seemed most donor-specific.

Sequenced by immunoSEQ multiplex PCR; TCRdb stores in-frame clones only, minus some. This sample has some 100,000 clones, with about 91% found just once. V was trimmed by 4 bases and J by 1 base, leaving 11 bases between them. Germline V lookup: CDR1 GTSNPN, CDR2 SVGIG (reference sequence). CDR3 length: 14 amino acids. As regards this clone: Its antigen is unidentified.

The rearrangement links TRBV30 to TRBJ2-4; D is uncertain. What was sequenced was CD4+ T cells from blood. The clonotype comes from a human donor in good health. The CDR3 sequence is CAWIPSLAKNIQYF. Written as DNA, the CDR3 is TGTGCCTGGATCCCGTCTCTCGCCAAAAACATTCAGTACTTC.